These T cell receptor beta chains were read from a single sample in a study of a mutant IDH1 vaccine in newly diagnosed glioma. Measured with immunoSEQ multiplex PCR; TCRdb has only the in-frame clones, and not every one. The sample records some 87,000 clones, about 81% being singletons. Their specific antigens are unknown. Material: PBMCs, obtained from a glioma patient whose treatment included an IDH1 peptide vaccine. The receptors come from a man in his forties or fifties with glioma. CDR3s include the opening cysteine and the closing phenylalanine or tryptophan. D genes are given only for firm matches. Size tells how often a clone was seen (once, few, many) or the class of an expanded clone, and some rows leave it out.

.	TRBV30	.	TRBJ2-1	TGTGCCTGGGGCAACGACGGACTGAGGTACAATGAGCAGTTCTTC	CAWGNDGLRYNEQFF
TRBD2	TRBV7-6	.	TRBJ2-5	TGTGCCAGCAGCTTAGCGGCTAGCGGGGGAGAGACCCAGTACTTC	CASSLAASGGETQYF
TRBD1	TRBV5-4	.	TRBJ1-4	TGTGCCAGCAGCCCCCACAGGGGTGAAAAACTGTTTTTT	CASSPHRGEKLFF
.	TRBV6-5	.	TRBJ1-2	TGTGCCAGCAGCCCCGGGGGCGGCTATGGCTACACCTTC	CASSPGGGYGYTF
.	TRBV7-2	.	TRBJ2-3	TGTGCCAGCAGCTTGCTGGGGGGAAGCACAGATACGCAGTATTTT	CASSLLGGSTDTQYF
.	TRBV5-1	.	TRBJ1-5	TGCGCCAGCAGCAGGGGCGACAGCAATCAGCCCCAGCATTTT	CASSRGDSNQPQHF
.	TRBV2	.	TRBJ2-7	TGTGCCAGCAGAACGGGACTGACATACGAGCAGTACTTC	CASRTGLTYEQYF
TRBD2	TRBV4-3	once	TRBJ2-7	TGCGCCAGCAGCCAAGACGGGGGGGCAGACGAGCAGTACTTC	CASSQDGGADEQYF
.	TRBV7-9	.	TRBJ1-1	TGTGCCAGCGAAGCCCCTTACCCTCGACGCGAAGGTGAAGCTTTCTTT	CASEAPYPRREGEAFF
TRBD1	TRBV7-9	.	TRBJ2-5	TGTGCCAGCAGCTTCACAGGGGGCCGAGAGACCCAGTACTTC	CASSFTGGRETQYF
.	TRBV6-5	.	TRBJ1-2	TGTGCCAGCAGTTACTTGGGGGTTGGCTACACCTTC	CASSYLGVGYTF